A single TCR beta chain is shown here with its context. In its sample, this clonotype was seen many times. Its antigen target is currently unknown. Qualities for individual bases were not recorded, and no much larger clone is one base off. For repertoire sequencing, the TCR beta CDR3 regions were amplified from RNA transcripts. The first round of RT-PCR was done with HTBI primers and the Qiagen OneStep RT-PCR kit, and was followed by a second round of multiplex PCR, then size selection and purification. Sequencing of the libraries was carried out on an Illumina HiSeq2000 in paired-end mode with 100 bp reads. The authors' pipeline ran thus. SOAPnuke was used to process the reads, removing any read that contained adapters or uncalled bases, had a mean Phred below 15, or lacked an exact match to the constant primer or identifier. COPE v1.2.5 was used to merge the high-quality paired reads. Unique nucleotide sequences were defined as clonotypes and aligned to IMGT TRB V, D and J references using MiTCR v1.1. The analysis was limited to V-J combinations with a frequency above 0.0001, which together covered about 99% of repertoires. For each V-J combination, a TCR clonal expansion and chaos score was defined as F50 clonal expansion divided by the chaos observed in the TCRdist matrix. Welch's t-statistics and random forest were used to reduce the features to approximately 13 V-J combinations, which were then used as input to a naive Bayes classifier. Thyroid-blood repertoire similarity was quantified with the Morisita-Horn index. TCRdb itself trimmed the public reads at Q25 with fastp, ran MiXCR and retained productive beta chains. Rows merge per CDR3 protein into single entries with the most common DNA and genes. The V and J calls come from TCRdb's annotation, not from the publication. Counted in this sample were fewer than 650,000 distinct CDR3 sequences; 22% of them appeared once. Clones ranked in the top ten supply 7.1% of the sample.

The CDR3 contains 17 residues, cysteine and phenylalanine counted. The read is trimmed to its CDR3 DNA, 51 bases read in frame from base 1. The germline V gene (reference sequence) specifies DFQATT as CDR1 and SNEGSKA as CDR2. V drops 2 bases and J drops 0 bases, leaving 16 bases in between. The sample comes from a study of Graves' ophthalmopathy and Graves' hyperthyroidism (dated by TCRdb to 2016 to 2019). Broadly, across the study: Peripheral blood was collected at initial diagnosis, before any treatment. To tell Graves' ophthalmopathy apart from Graves' hyperthyroidism, and to predict which patients would progress to ophthalmopathy, the study relied on TCR beta repertoire signatures. In total, under 150 blood samples were TCR-sequenced: around 42 ophthalmopathy, under 80 hyperthyroidism and about 17 hyperthyroidism-to-ophthalmopathy patients. A discovery set of 95 to 100 patients (43 ophthalmopathy, fewer than 60 stable hyperthyroidism) was enrolled to explore V-J signatures distinguishing ophthalmopathy from hyperthyroidism. An independent validation cohort comprised some 19 hyperthyroidism patients and 15 to 17 patients who later progressed from hyperthyroidism to ophthalmopathy. T-cell repertoires of thyroid tissue and blood were compared in six or seven hyperthyroidism patients. Following sampling, methimazole starting at 30 mg daily was administered to hyperthyroidism patients, and high-dose intravenous methylprednisolone was administered to ophthalmopathy patients. The roughly 99 discovery patients were divided at random into training and test sets in a 7:3 ratio. The paper's findings and limits, for the study overall: Among expanded thyroid clonotypes with frequency above 0.001, most also showed up in blood, which suggests that blood repertoires may reflect the thyroid immune response. No statistical method was used to set the sample size in advance, and the investigators knew which group each participant was assigned to. In validation, the model predicted ophthalmopathy progression with 70.59% sensitivity and 72.22% specificity; some twelve predicted patients were CT-confirmed with GO in a median of about 7.1 months. In cross-validation, the 13-signature model distinguished ophthalmopathy from stable hyperthyroidism with around 90% sensitivity and 81% to 82% specificity, while in the test set the corresponding values were about 80% and 75%.

A patient counted as having stable hyperthyroidism if there was no progression to ophthalmopathy within 18 months of follow-up. Hyperthyroidism patients were newly diagnosed, were aged 18 to 65 years, and had a disease duration under 2 months. Patients were excluded if they had other autoimmune diseases, uncontrolled infections, pregnancy or lactation. Diagnosis was based on clinical symptoms, serum thyroxine, TRAb, thyroid ultrasound and orbital computed tomography. Using Ficoll-Paque density gradient centrifugation, PBMCs were isolated from less than 13 ml of fresh peripheral blood. Total RNA was extracted using Trizol reagent, and RNA quality was checked on an Agilent 2100 Bioanalyzer.

The sequence was obtained from a woman younger than 30 with stable Graves' hyperthyroidism. Some clones in this sample may be carry-over from other donors' samples. Donor details come from another sample of the same person, matched by shared clones. Specimen: peripheral blood. The chain uses TRBV20-1 and TRBJ2-2, with a tentative D call of TRBD1 or TRBD2, each matching 5 bases. The bases read TGCAGTGCTAGAAAACCCCCGGGGACCTCGAACACCGGGGAGCTGTTTTTT. This yields the protein CSARKPPGTSNTGELFF.